One sample yielded the 5 T cell receptor beta chains listed below, sequenced in a study of identical twins. From the 5' RACE reads, TCRdb called clonotypes with MiXCR, one entry per CDR3 protein. Seen here are around 1.7 million distinct CDR3 sequences, about 30% observed once, and the top ten hold roughly 0.3%. The sequenced material came from cord blood. Every receptor here comes from a newborn girl in good health.

This clonotype was seen a handful of times. The chain carries TRBV12-3 or TRBV12-4 and TRBJ2-7; 7 bases line up with TRBD2. V lost 2 bases and J lost 0; bases outside the gene matches: 10. The CDR3 extends over 17 amino acids. The CDR3 reads CASSLLLADTSSYEQYF. CDR3 DNA sequence: TGTGCCAGCAGTTTACTCCTAGCGGATACTAGCTCCTACGAGCAGTACTTC.

The rearrangement uses TRBV28 and TRBJ2-7; 8 bases map to TRBD2. The CDR3 has 16 amino acids. CDR1 and CDR2 from the germline V gene are MDHEN and SYDVKM. J was trimmed by 3 bases and V by 4 bases; bases with no gene match: 11. The CDR3 bases are TGTGCCAGCAGTTCCTATCTCCAGCGGGAGATCTACGAGCAGTACTTC. Amino acid sequence: CASSSYLQREIYEQYF.

This clonotype turned up a few times. This chain connects TRBV10-3 to TRBJ2-3; 11 positions agree with TRBD2. Unmatched junction bases numbered 1, after V lost 5 bases and J lost 3 bases. Germline CDR1 is ENHRY and CDR2 is SYGVKD. The CDR3 spans 14 residues. CDR3 sequence (DNA): TGTGCCATCAGTTCTAGCGGGAGGACAGATACGCAGTATTTT. Translating it yields CAISSSGRTDTQYF.

This clonotype was seen a few times. The chain carries TRBV20-1 and TRBJ2-2; 10 bases map to TRBD1. The V gene's germline CDR1 is DFQATT and CDR2 SNEGSKA (reference sequence). V lost 3 bases to trimming and J lost 6 bases; unmatched junction nucleotides: 4. The CDR3 is 14 amino acids. The CDR3 protein is CSARGQGKPGELFF. The CDR3 DNA follows: TGCAGTGCTAGGGGACAGGGGAAGCCCGGGGAGCTGTTTTTT.

This clonotype was seen a handful of times. The chain employs TRBV4-2 and TRBJ1-2; D is possibly TRBD1 (6 bases). Trimming took 0 bases from V and 4 from J, leaving 9 bases between them. The CDR3 runs to 14 residues. In germline, CDR1 is LGHNA, CDR2 YNFKEQ. DNA of the CDR3: TGTGCCAGCAGCCAAGAAGCGACAGGCTATGGCTACACCTTC. Amino acids: CASSQEATGYGYTF.